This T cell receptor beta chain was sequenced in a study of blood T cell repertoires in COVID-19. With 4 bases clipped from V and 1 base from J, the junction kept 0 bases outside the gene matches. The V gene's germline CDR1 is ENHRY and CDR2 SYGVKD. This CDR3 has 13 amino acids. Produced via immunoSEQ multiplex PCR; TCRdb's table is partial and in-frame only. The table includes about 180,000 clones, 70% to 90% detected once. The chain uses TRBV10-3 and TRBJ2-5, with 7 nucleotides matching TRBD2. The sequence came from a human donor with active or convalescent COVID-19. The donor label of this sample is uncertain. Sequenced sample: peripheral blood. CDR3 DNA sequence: TGTGCCATCAGTGCGGGGGGCCAAGAGACCCAGTACTTC. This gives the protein CAISAGGQETQYF.